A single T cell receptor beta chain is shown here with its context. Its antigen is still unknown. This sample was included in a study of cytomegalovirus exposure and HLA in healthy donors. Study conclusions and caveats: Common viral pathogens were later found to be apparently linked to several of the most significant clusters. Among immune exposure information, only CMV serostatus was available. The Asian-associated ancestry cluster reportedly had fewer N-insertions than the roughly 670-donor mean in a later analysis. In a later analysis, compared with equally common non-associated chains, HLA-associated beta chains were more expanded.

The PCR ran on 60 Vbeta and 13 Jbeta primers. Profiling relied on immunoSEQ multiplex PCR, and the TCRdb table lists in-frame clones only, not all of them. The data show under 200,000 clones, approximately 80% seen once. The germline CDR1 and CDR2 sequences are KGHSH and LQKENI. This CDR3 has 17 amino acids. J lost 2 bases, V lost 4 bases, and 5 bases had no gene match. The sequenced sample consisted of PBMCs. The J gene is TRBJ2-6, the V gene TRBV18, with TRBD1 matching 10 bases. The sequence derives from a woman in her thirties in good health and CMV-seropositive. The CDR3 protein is CASSLTGGRAGANVLTF. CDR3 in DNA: TGTGCCAGCTCACTGACAGGGGGCAGGGCTGGGGCCAACGTCCTGACTTTC.